Given below is one T cell receptor (beta chain) in context. The antigen is not known. This entry comes from a study of cytomegalovirus exposure and HLA in healthy donors. PCR was performed using 60 Vbeta and 13 Jbeta primers. The repertoire was sequenced with immunoSEQ multiplex PCR; TCRdb's copy has only in-frame clones and lacks some. The table records about 60,000 clones, 70% to 85% of them present only once. Overall study findings and caveats: Three CMV-associated chains proved CMV antigen-specific in vitro. Donors belonging to an Asian-associated ancestry cluster reportedly showed fewer N-insertions in productive TCRs than the roughly 680-donor mean, according to what a later analysis found. It was reported that the classifier diagnosed cytomegalovirus status with high specificity and sensitivity in both the original and validation cohorts.

Germline trimming cut 3 bases from V and 6 bases from J; bases unmatched to any gene: 6. The V gene's germline CDR1 is SGHAT and CDR2 FQNNGV. The CDR3 has 15 amino acids. Sequenced input: PBMCs. The V and J genes are TRBV11-2 and TRBJ2-7, with 12 bases matching TRBD2. The receptor was isolated from a woman aged 40-49 years in good health and CMV-seropositive. CDR3 DNA: TGTGCCAGCAGCTTCACACTAGCGGGGGGCGGCGAGCAGTACTTC. Translated: CASSFTLAGGGEQYF. Filled out from reference TRBV11-2 and TRBJ2-7, the complete variable domain reads EAGVAQSPRYKIIEKRQSVAFWCNPISGHATLYWYQQILGQGPKLLIQFQNNGVVDDSQLPKDRFSAERLKGVDSTLKIQPAKLEDSAVYLCASSFTLAGGGEQYFGPGTRLTVT.